Below are 15 T cell receptor beta chains sequenced from a single sample in a study of blood T cell repertoires in COVID-19. The data were produced by immunoSEQ multiplex PCR, yet TCRdb's version contains in-frame clones alone and is incomplete. The table includes about 72,000 clones, 80% to 95% detected once. The sequenced sample was peripheral blood. The receptors derive from a woman aged 55 to 70 with active COVID-19.

The V and J genes are TRBV28 and TRBJ1-5, with D tentatively TRBD1 (6 bases). The CDR3 consists of 12 residues. V was pared by 6 bases and J by 4 bases, with 7 bases between. Looked up from germline, CDR1 is MDHEN and CDR2 is SYDVKM. Here the CDR3 DNA reads TGTGCCAGCAGGGACAGAAATCAGCCCCAGCATTTT. Translating it yields CASRDRNQPQHF.

The chain has TRBV7-9 and TRBJ2-7; TRBD1 might be the D (6 bases). The CDR3 spans 15 residues. In germline, CDR1 is SEHNR, CDR2 FQNEAQ (reference sequence). V lost 3 bases, J lost 5 bases, and 17 bases lay in between. The CDR3 is CASSFRAGVSNEQYF. Written as DNA, the CDR3 is TGTGCCAGCAGCTTTAGGGCAGGGGTTAGCAACGAGCAGTACTTC.

This rearrangement joins TRBV2 to TRBJ2-1, with 11 bases lining up with TRBD2. J lost 5 bases, V lost 7 bases, and 10 bases had no gene match. Germline CDR1 is SNHLY and CDR2 is FYNNEI. The CDR3 is 16 amino acids. CDR3 DNA sequence: TGTGCCAGCATCGACTCTAGCGGGAGGATGAACAATGAGCAGTTCTTC. Translation gives CASIDSSGRMNNEQFF.

The CDR3 loop is CASSSRKGANTEAFF. As DNA, the CDR3 is TGTGCCAGCAGTTCAAGGAAAGGGGCCAACACTGAAGCTTTCTTT. The chain carries TRBV6-5 and TRBJ1-1; tentatively, D is TRBD1 (5 bases). V shed 4 bases and J shed 2 bases, with 14 bases lying between them. Germline V gives CDR1 MNHEY, CDR2 SVGAGI. The CDR3 loop spans 15 amino acids.

This rearrangement joins TRBV5-4 to TRBJ2-5; 12 bases fit TRBD2. Trimming took 4 bases from V and 5 from J; bases not matched to a gene: 6. The CDR3 has 15 residues. Germline V gives CDR1 SGHNT, CDR2 YYREEE (reference sequence). CDR3 nucleotide sequence: TGTGCCAGCAGCGAGGAGGGACTAGCGGGCGAGACCCAGTACTTC. This sequence encodes CASSEEGLAGETQYF.

The chain combines TRBV7-9 with TRBJ1-5, with TRBD1 as a possible D gene (5 bases). The CDR3 has 14 residues. Germline V lookup: CDR1 SEHNR, CDR2 FQNEAQ (reference sequence). With 2 bases removed from V and 0 bases from J, the gap between germline ends came to 5 bases. CDR3 coding DNA: TGTGCCAGCAGCTTACAGGGTAGCAATCAGCCCCAGCATTTT. Translating it yields CASSLQGSNQPQHF.

This sequence joins TRBV6-1 and TRBJ1-2, with D unresolved. CDR3 length: 16 amino acids. The V end lost 2 bases, the J end lost 5 bases, and 18 bases lay between the germline ends. Germline-derived CDR1 and CDR2 are MNHNS and SASEGT. The CDR3 coding sequence is TGTGCCAGCAGTGAATTCTCGGCCCGGGATGCTTATGGCTACACCTTC. This translates into CASSEFSARDAYGYTF.

The chain recombines TRBV18 with TRBJ2-3; a weak D match, TRBD2 (5 bases). The V and J ends lost 3 bases and 6 bases respectively, with 13 bases between them. CDR3 size: 14 residues. Germline V gene sequence: CDR1 KGHSH, CDR2 LQKENI. The CDR3 loop is CASSPREGRDTQYF. DNA for the CDR3: TGTGCCAGCTCACCCCGGGAAGGCCGCGATACGCAGTATTTT.

This chain uses TRBV5-1 with TRBJ2-2, with TRBD1 identical over 7 bases. This CDR3 is built from 19 residues. Germline CDR1 reads SGHRS; CDR2 reads YFSETQ. J lost 0 bases, V lost 4 bases, and 15 bases had no gene match. CDR3 bases: TGCGCCAGCAGCCGCGACATGGGGGTTGGACAGGCGAACACCGGGGAGCTGTTTTTT. This codes for CASSRDMGVGQANTGELFF.

CDR3 coding DNA: TGTGCCAGCAGCCAAGATCCCCCGACAGGGCTAATGAACACTGAAGCTTTCTTT. Amino acid sequence: CASSQDPPTGLMNTEAFF. The J gene is TRBJ1-1, the V gene TRBV4-2; TRBD1 agrees at 7 bases. This CDR3 spans 18 amino acids. The junction had 10 bases not matched to a gene; V was cut back by 0 bases and J by 0 bases. Germline assignment: CDR1 LGHNA and CDR2 YNFKEQ.

This chain links TRBV11-2 with TRBJ2-5; D is perhaps TRBD2 (6 bases). V lost 5 bases and J lost 5, with 18 bases in between. This CDR3 has 15 residues. Germline V gene data show CDR1 as SGHAT and CDR2 as FQNNGV. The CDR3 DNA reads TGTGCCAGCAGCACCGTTGGGGGAGGAGGTGAGACCCAGTACTTC. This translates into CASSTVGGGGETQYF.

This chain joins TRBV18 and TRBJ1-6, with unresolved D. CDR1 KGHSH and CDR2 LQKENI come from the germline V gene. V lost 2 bases and J 9 bases, leaving 17 bases between the germline ends. The CDR3 is 16 residues long. The CDR3 reads CASSPSGDTLGSPLHF. CDR3 DNA: TGTGCCAGCTCACCATCGGGAGACACCTTAGGTTCACCCCTCCACTTT.

The CDR3 region has the DNA TGCGCCAGCAGTGAGATATACAATGAGCAGTTCTTC. Protein: CASSEIYNEQFF. The V and J genes are TRBV10-2 and TRBJ2-1; no definite D call. Trimming cost V 2 bases and J 4 bases, with 3 bases left between them. Germline V gives CDR1 WSHSY, CDR2 SAAADI. The CDR3 runs to 12 residues.

V usage is TRBV20-1 and J usage is TRBJ2-3, with 14 bases fitting TRBD2. Trimming took 3 bases from V and 3 from J; bases not matched to a gene: 5. Germline loops: CDR1 DFQATT, CDR2 SNEGSKA (reference sequence). The CDR3 consists of 16 residues. The CDR3 region is CSASGTSGRGTDTQYF. The CDR3 region has the DNA TGCAGTGCTAGTGGGACTAGCGGGAGAGGGACAGATACGCAGTATTTT.

The chain carries TRBV6-5 and TRBJ2-1; D possibly corresponds to TRBD2 (5 bases). Germline V gene lookup returns CDR1 MNHEY and CDR2 SVGAGI. The CDR3 contains 14 residues. Between the trimmed V and J ends, which lost 6 bases and 0 bases, there was a span of 9 bases. CDR3 nucleotide sequence: TGTGCCAGCAGGAGGGCCAGCTCCTACAATGAGCAGTTCTTC. It translates to CASRRASSYNEQFF.